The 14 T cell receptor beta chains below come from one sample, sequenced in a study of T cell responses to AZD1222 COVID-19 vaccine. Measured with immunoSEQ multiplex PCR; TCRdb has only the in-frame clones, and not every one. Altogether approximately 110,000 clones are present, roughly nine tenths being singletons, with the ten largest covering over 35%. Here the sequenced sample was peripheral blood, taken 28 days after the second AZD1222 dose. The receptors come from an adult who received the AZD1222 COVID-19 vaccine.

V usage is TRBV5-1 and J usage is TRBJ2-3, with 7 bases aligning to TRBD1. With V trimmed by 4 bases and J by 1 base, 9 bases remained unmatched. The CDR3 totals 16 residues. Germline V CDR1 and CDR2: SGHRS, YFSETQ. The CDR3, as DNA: TGCGCCAGCAGCAACGACAGGGCCTCGCGCACAGATACGCAGTATTTT. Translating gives CASSNDRASRTDTQYF.

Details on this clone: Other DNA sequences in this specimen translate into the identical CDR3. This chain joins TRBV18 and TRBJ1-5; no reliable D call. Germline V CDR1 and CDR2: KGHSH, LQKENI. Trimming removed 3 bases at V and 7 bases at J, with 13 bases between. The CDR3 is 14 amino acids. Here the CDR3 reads CASSPDLSGQPQHF. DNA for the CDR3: TGTGCCAGCTCACCGGACCTGTCGGGACAGCCCCAGCATTTT. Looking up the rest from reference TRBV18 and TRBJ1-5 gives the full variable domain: NAGVMQNPRHLVRRRGQEARLRCSPMKGHSHVYWYRQLPEEGLKFMVYLQKENIIDESGMPKERFSAEFPKEGPSILRIQQVVRGDSAAYFCASSPDLSGQPQHFGDGTRLSIL.

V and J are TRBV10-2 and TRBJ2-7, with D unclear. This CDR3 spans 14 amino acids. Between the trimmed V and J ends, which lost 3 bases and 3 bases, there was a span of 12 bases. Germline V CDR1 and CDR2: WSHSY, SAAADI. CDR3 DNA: TGCGCCAGCAGTGATCATATTGGGTACTACGAGCAGTACTTC. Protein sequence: CASSDHIGYYEQYF.

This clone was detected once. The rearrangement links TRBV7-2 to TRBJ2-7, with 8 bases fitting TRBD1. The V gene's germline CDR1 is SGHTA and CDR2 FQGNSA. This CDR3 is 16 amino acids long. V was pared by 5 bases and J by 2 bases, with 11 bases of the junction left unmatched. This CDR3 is CASSVSTGAVAYEQYF. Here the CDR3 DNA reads TGTGCCAGCAGCGTCTCGACAGGGGCCGTCGCCTACGAGCAGTACTTC.

CDR3 nucleotide sequence: TGTGCCTGGAGTGTAACGGTTTTCACTGAAGCTTTCTTT. Its protein is CAWSVTVFTEAFF. This sequence joins TRBV30 and TRBJ1-1; D ambiguous. Germline CDR1 is GTSNPN and CDR2 is SVGIG (reference sequence). Trimming removed 0 bases from V and 4 bases from J, with 9 bases in between. This CDR3 is built from 13 residues.

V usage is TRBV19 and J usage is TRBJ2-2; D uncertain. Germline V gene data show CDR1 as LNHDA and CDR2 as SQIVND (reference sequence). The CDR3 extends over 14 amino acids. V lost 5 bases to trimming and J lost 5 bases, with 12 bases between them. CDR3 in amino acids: CASSLQRPTGELFF. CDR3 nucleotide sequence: TGTGCCAGTAGTTTGCAGAGACCGACCGGGGAGCTGTTTTTT.

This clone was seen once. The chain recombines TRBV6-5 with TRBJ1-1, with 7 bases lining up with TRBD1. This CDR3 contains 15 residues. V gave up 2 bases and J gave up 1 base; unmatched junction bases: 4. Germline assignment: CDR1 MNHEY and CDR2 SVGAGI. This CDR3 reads CASSYEGTANTEAFF. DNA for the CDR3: TGTGCCAGCAGTTACGAGGGGACAGCGAACACTGAAGCTTTCTTT.

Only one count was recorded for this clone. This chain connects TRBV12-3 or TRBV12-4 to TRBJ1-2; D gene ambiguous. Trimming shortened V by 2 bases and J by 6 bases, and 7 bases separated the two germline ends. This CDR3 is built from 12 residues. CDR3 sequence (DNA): TGTGCCAGCAGTTTATACGGGGATGGCTACACCTTC. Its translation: CASSLYGDGYTF.

The CDR3 loop is CASLTGDDRRPLNTEAFF. CDR3 nucleotide sequence: TGCGCCAGCCTCACGGGGGACGACAGGAGGCCATTGAACACTGAAGCTTTCTTT. The rearrangement links TRBV23-1 to TRBJ1-1, with TRBD1 as a possible D gene (6 bases). TRBV23-1 is annotated as an ORF whose role is uncertain. Trimming stripped 8 bases from V and 0 bases from J, with 25 bases between. The CDR3 consists of 18 residues.

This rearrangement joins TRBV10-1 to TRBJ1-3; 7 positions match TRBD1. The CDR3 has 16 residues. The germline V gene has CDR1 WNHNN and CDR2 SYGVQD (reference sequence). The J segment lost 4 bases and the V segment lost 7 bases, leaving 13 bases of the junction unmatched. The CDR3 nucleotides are TGCGCCAGCACTCGGACAGGATTAGGGGAGGGAAACACCATATATTTT. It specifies CASTRTGLGEGNTIYF.

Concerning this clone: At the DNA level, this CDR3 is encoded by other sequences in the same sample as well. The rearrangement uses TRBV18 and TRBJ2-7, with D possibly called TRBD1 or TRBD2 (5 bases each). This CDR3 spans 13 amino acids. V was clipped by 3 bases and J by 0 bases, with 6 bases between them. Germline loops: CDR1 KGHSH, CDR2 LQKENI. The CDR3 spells CASSPGTSYEQYF. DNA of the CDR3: TGTGCCAGCTCACCCGGGACCTCCTACGAGCAGTACTTC.

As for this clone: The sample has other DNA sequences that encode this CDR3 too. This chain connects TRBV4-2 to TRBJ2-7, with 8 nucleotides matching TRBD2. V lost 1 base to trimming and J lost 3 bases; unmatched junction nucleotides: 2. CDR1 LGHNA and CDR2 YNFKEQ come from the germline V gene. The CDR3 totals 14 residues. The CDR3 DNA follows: TGTGCCAGCAGCCAAGGCCTAGCGGGCTACGAGCAGTACTTC. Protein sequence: CASSQGLAGYEQYF.

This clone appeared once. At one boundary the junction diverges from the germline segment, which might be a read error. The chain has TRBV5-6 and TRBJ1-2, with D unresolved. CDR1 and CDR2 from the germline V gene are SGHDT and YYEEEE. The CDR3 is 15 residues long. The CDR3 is CASSYNRRVNYGHTF. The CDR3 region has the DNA TGTGCCAGCAGCTACAACCGGAGGGTTAACTATGGCCACACCTTC. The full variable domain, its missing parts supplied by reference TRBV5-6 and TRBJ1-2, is DAGVTQSPTHLIKTRGQQVTLRCSPKSGHDTVSWYQQALGQGPQFIFQYYEEEERQRGNFPDRFSGHQFPNYSSELNVNALLLGDSALYLCASSYNRRVNYGHTFGSGTRLTVV.

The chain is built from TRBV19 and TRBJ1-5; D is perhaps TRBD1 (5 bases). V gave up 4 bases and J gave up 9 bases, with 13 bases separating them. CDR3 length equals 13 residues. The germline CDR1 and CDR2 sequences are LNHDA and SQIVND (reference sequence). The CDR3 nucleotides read TGTGCCAGTAGTACGCACGAGGGGTGGCCCCAGCATTTT. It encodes CASSTHEGWPQHF.